This T cell receptor (beta chain) was sequenced in a study of CD8 T cells in Susac syndrome. A quantity of about 0.45 to 1 ug RNA underwent reverse transcription using random hexamers. TCRdb fed the immunoSEQ multiplex PCR reads into MiXCR, producing one record per CDR3 protein. The table includes 110,000 or so distinct CDR3 sequences, 85% to 95% detected once. Germline assignment: CDR1 MNHNS and CDR2 SASEGT. J lost 5 bases, V lost 5 bases, and 6 bases had no gene match. The CDR3 extends over 14 amino acids. This TCR came from a human donor in good health. Sequences were obtained from CD8+ T cells from PBMCs. This chain uses TRBV6-1 with TRBJ2-1; 7 positions agree with TRBD1. This CDR3 reads CASSQGQWDNEQFF. The CDR3 DNA is TGTGCCAGCAGTCAGGGACAGTGGGACAATGAGCAGTTCTTC.